This T cell receptor beta chain originates from a study of CD8 T cells in Susac syndrome. V was cut by 1 base and J by 0 bases, with 19 bases left in between. The germline CDR1 and CDR2 sequences are SGHRS and YFSETQ. The CDR3 totals 18 residues. RNA, at about 0.45 to 1 ug, was reverse transcribed with random hexamers. TCRdb processed the immunoSEQ multiplex PCR reads anew with MiXCR; each CDR3 protein has one entry. The sample consists of some 190,000 distinct CDR3 sequences, 94% of them appearing once. Sequenced material: CD4+ T cells from PBMCs. The chain uses TRBV5-1 and TRBJ2-5; D is uncertain. The clonotype originates from a human donor with Susac syndrome. CDR3 nucleotides: TGCGCCAGCAGCTTGTTAGGCAGGAAGGTTCAATACCAAGAGACCCAGTACTTC. Its translation: CASSLLGRKVQYQETQYF.